This note documents a single T cell receptor (beta chain) sequence. Its specific antigen is unknown. Base-call qualities are not available, and no considerably larger clone is one nucleotide away. The immunoSEQ Assay, a bias-controlled multiplex PCR, was used to amplify TCRbeta CDR3 regions from genomic DNA. Per the authors' processing: Within the assay, amplification of reference gene primers was used to estimate how many nucleated cells each sample contained. To quantify the absolute abundance of each unique TCRbeta CDR3 rearrangement, sequence reads were collapsed and filtered. For each sample, productive Simpson clonality was calculated as the square root of Simpson's diversity index over productive rearrangements. Entries here come from immuneACCESS through TCRdb and include only in-frame sequences with V and J called. Some clones fail to appear in such tables; in the studies checked, an unresolved V gene covers under half of the shortfall, and the cause of the remainder is unknown. From that table come the V and J calls and clone size; the DNA was used to work out D and trimming. In this sample the table shows about 380,000 clones, 85% of which occur a single time. The top ten constitute 3% to 4% of the sample.

The germline V gene encodes CDR1 LGHDT and CDR2 YNNKEL (reference sequence). V is shortened by 0 bases, J by 2 bases, and the region joining them spans 16 bases. There are 18 amino acids in the CDR3, from cysteine to phenylalanine inclusive. Of all the DNA, just the CDR3 is kept, 54 bases in frame from base 1. Each collaborating institution followed its own protocols to collect whole blood in K2EDTA tubes. Collaborator samples were shipped for TCRbeta analysis as frozen whole blood, isolated PBMCs, or DNA extracted from either sample type. This entry belongs to a study of blood T cell repertoires in COVID-19 (dated by TCRdb to about 2020). About the full investigation: The collaborator samples originated in the United States, Italy and Spain and spanned the acute and convalescent phases of COVID-19. The prospective study material was composed of cDNA or gDNA derived from T cells, B-cell-depleted T cells, or PBMCs. Samples were obtained from the ongoing ImmuneRACE study (first 160 participants) and from 1,200 or so subjects provided by 6 global collaborators. Subjects who had been exposed to COVID-19, were actively infected with it, or had recovered from it provided the deeply sampled blood TCRbeta repertoires that made up the dataset. Sample metadata almost always included a de-identified subject ID, COVID-19 status, age in years and sex. The repertoires were released in a freely available public database intended as a resource for research on the immune response to SARS-CoV-2. Where available, HLA class I and class II types were obtained from metadata supplied by the sample provider rather than from assay-based typing. The paper as a whole reports these results and caveats: Clinical and demographic metadata were provided uncurated, with the amount varying by source and participant.

The receptor's source is a woman aged 18-30 years with acute or convalescent COVID-19. Sequencing used peripheral blood. This chain joins TRBV3-1 (or the pseudogene TRBV3-2) to TRBJ2-2; the best D guess is TRBD2, with 6 bases matching. The bases are TGTGCCAGCAGCCAAGAAGGGTCCCTAGCGCGCAACACCGGGGAGCTGTTTTTT. This sequence encodes CASSQEGSLARNTGELFF.